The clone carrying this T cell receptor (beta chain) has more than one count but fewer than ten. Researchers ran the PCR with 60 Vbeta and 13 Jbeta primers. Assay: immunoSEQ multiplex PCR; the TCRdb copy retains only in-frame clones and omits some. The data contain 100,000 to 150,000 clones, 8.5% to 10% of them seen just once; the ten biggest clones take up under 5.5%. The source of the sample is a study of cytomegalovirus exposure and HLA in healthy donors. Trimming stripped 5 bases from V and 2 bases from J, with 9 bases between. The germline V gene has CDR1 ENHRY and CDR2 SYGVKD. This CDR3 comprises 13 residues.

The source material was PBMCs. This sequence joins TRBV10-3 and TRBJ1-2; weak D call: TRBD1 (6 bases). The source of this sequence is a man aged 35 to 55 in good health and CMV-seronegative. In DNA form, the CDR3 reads TGTGCCATCAGTCGACAGGCCAACTATGGCTACACCTTC. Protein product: CAISRQANYGYTF.